This TCR beta chain emerged from a study of T cell responses to AZD1222 COVID-19 vaccine. Study results and limitations: The study identified only five or six AZD1222 recipients as seropositive at baseline. Regions left unmutated in variants are reportedly the target of nearly half of spike-specific TCRs. Vaccine-related CD4 TCRs covered spike, predominating at 160-218 and 743-854.

Method: immunoSEQ multiplex PCR; TCRdb's copy keeps in-frame clones and lacks some. The sample yields over 150,000 clones, around 85% seen once. For this clone: No antigen is known for it.

The CDR3 sequence is 14 residues long. Germline lookup yields CDR1 SGHDT and CDR2 YYEEEE. J gave up 5 bases and V 3 bases, and 7 bases lay outside the gene matches. The source of this sequence is an adult who received the AZD1222 COVID-19 vaccine. The sequenced sample was peripheral blood, obtained 28 days after the second AZD1222 dose. The rearrangement joins TRBV5-6 to TRBJ1-2, with TRBD1 matching over 7 bases. The CDR3: CASSSPTGDYGYTF. CDR3 DNA: TGTGCCAGCAGCTCGCCCACAGGGGATTATGGCTACACCTTC.